This T cell receptor beta chain was recorded in a study of blood T cell repertoires in COVID-19 (dated by TCRdb to 2019 to 2021). Study-level background: The collaborator samples originated in the United States, Italy and Spain and spanned the acute and convalescent phases of COVID-19. The prospective study material was composed of cDNA or gDNA derived from T cells, B-cell-depleted T cells, or PBMCs. The dataset comprised deeply sampled blood TCRbeta repertoires from subjects exposed to, actively infected with, or recovered from COVID-19. The repertoires were made available in a free public database intended to serve as a resource for research on the immune response to SARS-CoV-2. The samples were drawn from the first 160 participants of the ongoing ImmuneRACE study and from some 1,300 subjects provided by 6 global collaborators. Nearly every sample came with metadata listing a de-identified subject ID, COVID-19 status, age in years and sex. HLA class I and class II types, where available, came from metadata supplied by the sample provider rather than from assay-based typing. The full study reports these points: Clinical and demographic metadata were provided uncurated, with the amount varying by source and participant.

TCRbeta CDR3 regions were amplified from genomic DNA by means of the immunoSEQ Assay, a bias-controlled multiplex PCR. On the authors' methods: The number of nucleated cells in each sample was estimated by amplification of reference gene primers within the assay. To quantify the absolute abundance of each unique TCRbeta CDR3 rearrangement, sequence reads were collapsed and filtered. Productive Simpson clonality was computed per sample as the square root of Simpson's diversity index over productive rearrangements. TCRdb obtained this table from immuneACCESS and retained in-frame rearrangements with V and J assigned. These tables miss some clones; where compared with another copy, unresolved V genes account for less than half of the shortfall, and the remainder is unexplained. V and J calls and clone size follow that table, whereas D and trimming were derived from the DNA. Within this sample are hundreds of thousands of clones, with approximately 90% of them counted one time only. The ten largest clonotypes hold around 12% of the sample.

As to this clone: Its antigen remains undetermined. No clone much larger than this one lies a single base away; base qualities are absent.

Whole blood was collected in K2EDTA tubes by collaborating institutions according to the institutions' own protocols. For TCRbeta analysis, collaborators shipped samples as frozen whole blood, isolated PBMCs, or DNA extracted from either of those sample types. The sample was peripheral blood. This receptor was obtained from a woman aged 60 to 75 with acute or convalescent COVID-19.

The DNA is as follows: TGCGCCAGCAGCTCCCAAACCTCAACACGTTACTCTGGGGCCAACGTCCTGACTTTC. It is translated as CASSSQTSTRYSGANVLTF. The chain links TRBV5-1 with TRBJ2-6; the D gene assignment is ambiguous. V and J are truncated by 3 bases and 0 bases respectively, leaving an intervening sequence of 19 bases. The germline V gene encodes CDR1 SGHRS and CDR2 YFSETQ. Counted from cysteine to phenylalanine, this CDR3 has 19 amino acids. Only CDR3 DNA remains: 57 bases, in frame from the first base.